This TCR beta chain was observed in a study of T-cell reconstitution after alpha-beta-depleted transplantation in children. Only a few counts were recorded for this clonotype. Unique molecular identifiers were incorporated when the TCRbeta library was constructed. A single record per CDR3 protein comes from TCRdb applying MiXCR to the PCR reads. The sample includes roughly 500,000 distinct CDR3 sequences, approximately 32% seen only once; the top ten take about 2.3%. Germline CDR1 LGHNA, CDR2 YNFKEQ. The CDR3 contains 16 residues. Trimming at V came to 2 bases and at J to 4 bases, leaving 8 bases not matched to a gene.

J is TRBJ2-3 and V is TRBV4-2; 8 bases agree with TRBD2. The sequences come from PBMCs from the stem cell graft donor, collected from the stem cell graft. The TCR comes from a human donor who donated a stem cell graft to a child with aplastic anemia. The CDR3 spells CASSQYASGSADTQYF. The CDR3 region has the DNA TGTGCCAGCAGCCAATACGCGAGCGGGAGCGCAGATACGCAGTATTTT.